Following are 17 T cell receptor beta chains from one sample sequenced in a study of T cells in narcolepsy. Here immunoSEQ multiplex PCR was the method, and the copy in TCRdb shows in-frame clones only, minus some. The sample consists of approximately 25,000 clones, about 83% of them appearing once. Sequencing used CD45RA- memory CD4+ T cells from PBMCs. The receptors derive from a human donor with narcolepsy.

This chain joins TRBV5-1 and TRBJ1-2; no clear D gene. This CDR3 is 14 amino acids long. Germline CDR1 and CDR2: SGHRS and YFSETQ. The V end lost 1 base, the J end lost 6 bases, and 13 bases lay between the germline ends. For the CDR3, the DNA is TGCGCCAGCAGCTTGAGCAGGACGGTGAATGGCTACACCTTC. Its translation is CASSLSRTVNGYTF.

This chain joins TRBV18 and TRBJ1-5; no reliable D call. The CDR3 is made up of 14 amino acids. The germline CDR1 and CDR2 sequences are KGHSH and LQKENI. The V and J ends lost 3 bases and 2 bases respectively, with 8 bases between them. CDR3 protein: CASSPVSGNQPQHF. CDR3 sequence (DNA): TGTGCCAGCTCACCGGTATCTGGCAATCAGCCCCAGCATTTT.

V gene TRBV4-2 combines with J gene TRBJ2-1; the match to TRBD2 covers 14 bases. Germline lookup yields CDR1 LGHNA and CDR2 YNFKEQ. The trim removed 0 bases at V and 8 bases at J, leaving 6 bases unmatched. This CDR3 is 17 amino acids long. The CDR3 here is CASSQDRGTSGSDEQFF. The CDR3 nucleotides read TGTGCCAGCAGCCAAGATAGAGGGACTAGCGGGAGTGATGAGCAGTTCTTC.

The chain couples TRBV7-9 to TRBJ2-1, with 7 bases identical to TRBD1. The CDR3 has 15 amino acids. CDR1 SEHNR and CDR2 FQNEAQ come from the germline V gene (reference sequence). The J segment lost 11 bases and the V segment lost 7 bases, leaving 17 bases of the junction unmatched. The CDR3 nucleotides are TGTGCCAGCATCCCTCGCGGACAGGCTGGACATCAGCAGTTCTTC. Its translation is CASIPRGQAGHQQFF.

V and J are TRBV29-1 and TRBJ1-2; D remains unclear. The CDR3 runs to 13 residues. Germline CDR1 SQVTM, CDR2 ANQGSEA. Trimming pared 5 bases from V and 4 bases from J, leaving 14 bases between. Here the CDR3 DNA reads TGCAGCGTTAGAGGGAGTTCTGGCTATGGCTACACCTTC. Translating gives CSVRGSSGYGYTF.

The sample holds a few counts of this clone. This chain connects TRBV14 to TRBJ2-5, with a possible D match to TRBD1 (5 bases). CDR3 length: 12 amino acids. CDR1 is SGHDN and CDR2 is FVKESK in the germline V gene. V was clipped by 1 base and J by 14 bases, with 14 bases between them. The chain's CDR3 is CASSQGTPKIYF. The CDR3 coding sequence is TGTGCCAGCAGCCAAGGGACACCCAAAATCTACTTC.

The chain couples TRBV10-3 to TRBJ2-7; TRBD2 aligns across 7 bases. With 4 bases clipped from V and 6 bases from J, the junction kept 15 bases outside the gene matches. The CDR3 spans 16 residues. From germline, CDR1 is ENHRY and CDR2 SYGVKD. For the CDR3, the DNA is TGTGCCATCAGTGCTTCACTTCAAGCGGGGCCAGGCGAGCAGTACTTC. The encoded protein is CAISASLQAGPGEQYF.

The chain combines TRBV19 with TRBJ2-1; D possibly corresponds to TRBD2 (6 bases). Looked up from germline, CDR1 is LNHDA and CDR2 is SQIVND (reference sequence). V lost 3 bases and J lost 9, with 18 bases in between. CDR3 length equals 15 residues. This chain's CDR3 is CASSIPASARGEQFF. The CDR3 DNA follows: TGTGCCAGTAGTATTCCAGCTAGCGCTCGGGGTGAGCAGTTCTTC.

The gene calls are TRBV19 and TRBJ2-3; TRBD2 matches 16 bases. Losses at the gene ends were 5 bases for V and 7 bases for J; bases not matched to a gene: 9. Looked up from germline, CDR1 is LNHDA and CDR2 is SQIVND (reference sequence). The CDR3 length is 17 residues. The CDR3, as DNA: TGTGCCAGTAGTCTTGGGACTAGCGGGAGGGCCATGAATACGCAGTATTTT. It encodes CASSLGTSGRAMNTQYF.

CDR3 sequence (DNA): TGTGCCAGCAGCGAGGGTAGCGGGAGGTCGGAGCAGTTCTTC. It is translated as CASSEGSGRSEQFF. This chain uses TRBV9 with TRBJ2-1; 10 bases are a match to TRBD2. Germline V gene sequence: CDR1 SGDLS, CDR2 YYNGEE. The CDR3 sequence is 14 residues long. The J segment lost 10 bases and the V segment lost 3 bases, leaving 7 bases of the junction unmatched.

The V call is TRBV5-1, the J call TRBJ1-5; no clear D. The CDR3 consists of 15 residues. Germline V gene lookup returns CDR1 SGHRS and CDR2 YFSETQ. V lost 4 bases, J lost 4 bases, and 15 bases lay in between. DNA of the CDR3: TGCGCCAGCAGCCCCTTCGGAGACCTGAATCAGCCCCAGCATTTT. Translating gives CASSPFGDLNQPQHF.

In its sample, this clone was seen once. The CDR3 bases are TGCGCCAGCAGCCAAGGGCAGGGGGCCTACAATGAGCAGTTCTTC. The encoded protein is CASSQGQGAYNEQFF. The chain joins TRBV4-3 to TRBJ2-1; TRBD1 matches at 7 bases. The CDR3 runs to 15 residues. Losses at the gene ends were 1 base for V and 2 bases for J; bases not matched to a gene: 2. Germline V CDR1 and CDR2: LGHNA, YSLEER.

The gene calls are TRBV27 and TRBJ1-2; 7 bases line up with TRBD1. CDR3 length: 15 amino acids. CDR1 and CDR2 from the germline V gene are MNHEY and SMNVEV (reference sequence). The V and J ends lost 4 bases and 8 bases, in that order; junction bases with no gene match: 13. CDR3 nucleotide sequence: TGTGCCAGCAGTTCACAGGGGATGAGAAGGGGAGGCTACACCTTC. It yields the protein CASSSQGMRRGGYTF.

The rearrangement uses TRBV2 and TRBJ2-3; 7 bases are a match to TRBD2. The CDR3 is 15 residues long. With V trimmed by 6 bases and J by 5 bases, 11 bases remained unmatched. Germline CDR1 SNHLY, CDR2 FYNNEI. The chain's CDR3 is CASSISGNGVDTQYF. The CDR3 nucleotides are TGTGCCAGCAGCATCAGCGGGAATGGTGTAGATACGCAGTATTTT.

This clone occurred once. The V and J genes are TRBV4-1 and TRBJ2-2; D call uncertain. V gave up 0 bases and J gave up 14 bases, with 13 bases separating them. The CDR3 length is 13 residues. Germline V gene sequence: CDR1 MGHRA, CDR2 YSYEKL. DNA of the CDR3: TGCGCCAGCAGCCAAGATAATTGGCAGGTTCTGTTTTTT. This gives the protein CASSQDNWQVLFF.

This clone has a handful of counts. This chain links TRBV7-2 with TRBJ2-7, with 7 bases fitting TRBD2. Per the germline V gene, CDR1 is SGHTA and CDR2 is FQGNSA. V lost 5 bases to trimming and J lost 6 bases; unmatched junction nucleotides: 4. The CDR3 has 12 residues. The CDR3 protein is CASSRREGEQYF. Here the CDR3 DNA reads TGTGCCAGCAGCAGGAGGGAGGGCGAGCAGTACTTC.

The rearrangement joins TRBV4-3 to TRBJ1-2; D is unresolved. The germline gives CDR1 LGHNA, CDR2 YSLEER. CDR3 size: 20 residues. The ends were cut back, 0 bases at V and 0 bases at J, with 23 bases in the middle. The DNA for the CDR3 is TGCGCCAGCAGCCAAGAAACAACGGCAGCTATCGTAGTTTCTAACTATGGCTACACCTTC. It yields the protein CASSQETTAAIVVSNYGYTF.